Listed below are T cell receptor beta chains from one sample, sequenced in a study of T cell repertoires in cytomegalovirus infection. Their target antigens are unknown. Each CDR3 protein gets one entry after TCRdb re-called the reads with MiXCR. Of approximately 120,000 distinct CDR3 sequences detected, about 30% appear once; the ten largest clones hold around 80%. Sample: CD8+ T cells from cultured PBMCs, taken from culture after CMV antigen stimulation. The receptors were sampled from a human donor in good health (CMV status not recorded). Some clones in this sample may be carry-over from other donors' samples. Each CDR3 is given with its conserved first and last residue. The D gene is left open where the match is weak. Clone size is given for some rows only: seen once, a few or many times, or a class if the clone is expanded.

clone_size	j_call	v_call	d_call	cdr3_nt	cdr3_aa
many	TRBJ2-7	TRBV7-6	.	TGTGCCAGCAGCTCCTCCGTCGACAGATTCTACGAGCAGTACTTC	CASSSSVDRFYEQYF
few	TRBJ1-5	TRBV19	.	TGTGCCAGTAGTATAACTTTCCCCCCCCAGCCCCAGCATTTT	CASSITFPPQPQHF
.	TRBJ2-7	TRBV2	TRBD1	TGTGCCAGCGGGCGACAGGGTCTGGAGGAGCAGTACTTC	CASGRQGLEEQYF
once	TRBJ1-1	TRBV20-1	.	TGCAGTGCTATCGTACAGATGAACACTGAAGCTTTCTTT	CSAIVQMNTEAFF
few	TRBJ1-1	TRBV7-8	.	TGTGCCAGCGCGGGGCCGAACACTGAAGCTTTCTTT	CASAGPNTEAFF
.	TRBJ2-3	TRBV2	.	TGTGCCAGCAGTGACGGACGCAGTAGCACAGATACGCAGTATTTT	CASSDGRSSTDTQYF
.	TRBJ1-4	TRBV7-9	TRBD1	TGTGCCAGCAGCCCGTCGGGAGGGGGCGATGAAAAACTGTTTTTT	CASSPSGGGDEKLFF
once	TRBJ1-1	TRBV20-1	.	TGCAGTGCTAGAGATAACCGGGGAGGTTACGACACTGAAGCTTTCTTT	CSARDNRGGYDTEAFF
.	TRBJ2-2	TRBV14	.	TGTGCCAGCAGCCAGTTGCTAGCCGTCGATTTTGCCGGGGAGCTGTTTTTT	CASSQLLAVDFAGELFF
many	TRBJ1-1	TRBV12-3/TRBV12-4	.	TGTGCCAGCAGGGCCTCGCAGGGATATCGAGATGAAGCTTTCTTT	CASRASQGYRDEAFF
.	TRBJ2-5	TRBV28	.	TGTGCCAGCAGTTTCTCAGGGTGGGAGACCCAGTACTTC	CASSFSGWETQYF
many	TRBJ1-5	TRBV12-5	.	TGTGCTAGTGGTTTGGCCCCACAGGGACAGCCCCAGCATTTT	CASGLAPQGQPQHF
.	TRBJ1-1	TRBV7-9	.	TGTGCCAGCAGCTTGGGACAAGATCTTAAAGCTTTCTTT	CASSLGQDLKAFF
few	TRBJ2-4	TRBV27	.	TGTGCCAGCAGTTTATCAGAGGCCAAAAACATTCAGTACTTC	CASSLSEAKNIQYF
.	TRBJ1-1	TRBV7-8	.	TGTGCCAGCAGCTTAGCCAGCAGGATCGGGGGCACTGAAGCTTTCTTT	CASSLASRIGGTEAFF
many	TRBJ1-5	TRBV7-9	.	TGTGCCAGCAGCTCTACCACAGGGAATGGCAATCAGCCCCAGCATTTT	CASSSTTGNGNQPQHF
.	TRBJ1-2	TRBV11-2	TRBD1	TGTGCAAGCAGCTCCCCGGGACAGGGGGCGAATTATGGCTACACCTTC	CASSSPGQGANYGYTF
.	TRBJ2-2	TRBV6-6	.	TGTGCCAGCAGTGCCCTTGGCGAGACCTACACCGGGGAGCTGTTTTTT	CASSALGETYTGELFF
.	TRBJ1-1	TRBV19	.	TGTGCCAGTCAGGAGGAATACACTGAAGCTTTCTTT	CASQEEYTEAFF
.	TRBJ2-2	TRBV7-9	TRBD1	TGTGCCAGCCGGACAGGGGCCCTCTCACCCGGGGAGCTGTTTTTT	CASRTGALSPGELFF
.	TRBJ1-1	TRBV15	.	TGTGCCACCAGCGGGGGGGGGATGAACACTGAAGCTTTCTTT	CATSGGGMNTEAFF
.	TRBJ1-2	TRBV28	.	TGTGCCAGCAGTTCACGGGGGGGGACGAACTCTGGCTACACCTTC	CASSSRGGTNSGYTF
many	TRBJ2-1	TRBV2	.	TGTGCCACCCCACTTAGCTCGGGGGTTAAGTACAATGAGCAGTTCTTC	CATPLSSGVKYNEQFF
few	TRBJ2-5	TRBV11-2	TRBD2	TGTGCCAGCAGCTCGGGACTAGCGGAGCAAGAGACCCAGTACTTC	CASSSGLAEQETQYF
.	TRBJ1-4	TRBV2	.	TGTGCCAGCAGTGGTGCAGGGATCGGCTGGGAAAAACTGTTTTTT	CASSGAGIGWEKLFF
.	TRBJ2-3	TRBV9	.	TGTGCCAGCAGCGTAGAGGCGGGCTGGGGCACAGATACGCAGTATTTT	CASSVEAGWGTDTQYF
.	TRBJ2-1	TRBV5-6	.	TGTGCCAGCAGCTTGGGGCTAGCGAGTCAGTTCTTC	CASSLGLASQFF
few	TRBJ2-7	TRBV7-6	TRBD1	TGTGCCAGCAGCCGAGGACAGGCGACAAGCTCCTACGAGCAGTACTTC	CASSRGQATSSYEQYF
many	TRBJ1-1	TRBV6-5	.	TGTGCCAGCAGTTATCGTACGGGGCCGGGCACTGAAGCTTTCTTT	CASSYRTGPGTEAFF
.	TRBJ2-7	TRBV29-1	TRBD2	TGCAGCGTGACTAGCGGGGGGACCACCTACGAGCAGTACTTC	CSVTSGGTTYEQYF
.	TRBJ1-5	TRBV19	.	TGTGCCAGTAGTTGGCCCCAGCATTTT	CASSWPQHF
.	TRBJ1-5	TRBV25-1	.	TGTGCCAGCAGTGACGGGGCAGGGCATCAGCCCCAGCATTTT	CASSDGAGHQPQHF
few	TRBJ2-7	TRBV27	.	TGTGCCAGCAGCTCCCGACAGGACCCCTCCTACGAGCAGTACTTC	CASSSRQDPSYEQYF
many	TRBJ2-1	TRBV12-3/TRBV12-4	TRBD2	TGTGCCAGCAGTTTTATACTAGCGGGGGACTACAATGAGCAGTTCTTC	CASSFILAGDYNEQFF
few	TRBJ2-7	TRBV29-1	.	TGCAGCGTGAGACAGGCTTCCTACGAGCAGTACTTC	CSVRQASYEQYF
many	TRBJ1-1	TRBV14	.	TGTGCCAGCAGCCAAGATTCCGGGGGGAACACTGAAGCTTTCTTT	CASSQDSGGNTEAFF
.	TRBJ2-7	TRBV7-8	.	TGTGCCAGCAGCTTAGCCCCCCAGATCGAGCAGTACTTC	CASSLAPQIEQYF
.	TRBJ2-1	TRBV19	TRBD2	TGTGCCAGTAGTATCCATAGCGGGGGGGCGCTTAATGAGCAGTTCTTC	CASSIHSGGALNEQFF
many	TRBJ2-1	TRBV7-6	.	TGTGCCAGCAGCTCCCGCCTCGGGGTGAATGAGCAGTTCTTC	CASSSRLGVNEQFF
.	TRBJ2-7	TRBV29-1	TRBD2	TGCAGCGTTGACCGGGGGACTAGCGATCGGTACGAGCAGTACTTC	CSVDRGTSDRYEQYF
many	TRBJ2-1	TRBV7-9	.	TGTGCCGGAGCTGGAGGCCATGAGCAGTTCTTC	CAGAGGHEQFF
.	TRBJ2-1	TRBV6-5	TRBD2	TGTGCCAGCAGTCCTCTCGTAGCGGGGGTAAATGAGCAGTTCTTC	CASSPLVAGVNEQFF
.	TRBJ1-1	TRBV5-5	.	TGTGCCAGCAGGGAGTGGGCGGGCGGGAAAAGGACTGAAGCTTTCTTT	CASREWAGGKRTEAFF
.	TRBJ2-7	TRBV9	TRBD2	TGTGCCAGCAGCGTAGGGCTAGCGGGGGACGAGCAGTACTTC	CASSVGLAGDEQYF
.	TRBJ1-5	TRBV27	.	TGTGCCAGCAGTTTATACAGCCATCAGCCCCAGCATTTT	CASSLYSHQPQHF
many	TRBJ2-1	TRBV4-1	TRBD1	TGCGCCAGCAGCTGGGACAGCTACAATGAGCAGTTCTTC	CASSWDSYNEQFF
.	TRBJ1-6	TRBV12-5	TRBD1	TGTGCTAGTGGACGGGACAGGGGGCGAATCTATAATTCACCCCTCCACTTT	CASGRDRGRIYNSPLHF